This note documents a single TCR beta chain sequence. Its specificity is unknown. This specimen comes from a study of blood T cells in healthy people across ages. CDR1 and CDR2 from the germline V gene are LGHDT and YNNKEL (reference sequence). V was cut by 6 bases and J by 0 bases, with 12 bases left in between. CDR3 length: 14 amino acids. Study-wide points: The lack of PBMC sorting stopped any conclusive naive versus antigen-experienced comparison. Diversity of TCR beta per million T cells declined in a roughly linear way with age.

A second PCR of 7 to 11 cycles used a sample-barcoded 5' primer and a J-beta primer mix. TCRdb reprocessed the 5' RACE reads via MiXCR and lists one record per CDR3 protein. The data hold 1,300,000 or so distinct CDR3 sequences, with approximately 59% observed a single time. The chain recombines TRBV3-1 with TRBJ2-7; weak D call: TRBD1 (5 bases). Sequencing was performed on blood. The sequence was collected from a man aged 18 to 30 in good health. CDR3 DNA: TGTGCCAGCAGAAAGACAGTAAGCTCCTACGAGCAGTACTTC. Encoded protein: CASRKTVSSYEQYF.